Below, one TCR beta chain is given with its context. Its antigen is unidentified. This CDR3 is built from 14 residues. The data originate from a study of T cells expressing NK-cell markers. Study as a whole: Investigators obtained TCR beta repertoires from sorted CD3+CD56+NKG2C+, CD3+CD56+NKG2C- and CD3+CD56-NKG2C+ T cells. Eight donors were sequenced, of whom seven were HCMV-seropositive, while the remaining one was HCMV-seronegative. Findings of the study overall: In over 5 donors, dominant CD3+CD56+NKG2C+ clonotypes ranked among the top 10 CD8+ clonotypes. HCMV specificity of expanded NKG2C+ T cell clones remained unclear.

TCRdb reprocessed the 5' RACE reads, keeping one entry per CDR3 protein, no DNA. This listing includes 300,000 to 450,000 distinct CDR3 sequences. The clonotype originates from a man aged 18 to 69 in good health. The chain joins TRBV12-3 or TRBV12-4 to TRBJ1-4; there is no DNA to check the TCRdb D call of TRBD1. Sequenced input: blood T cells: a sorted CD56 or NKG2C T cell subset, CD4+ or CD8+ T cells, or bulk PBMC T cells (not recorded which). The CDR3 protein is CASSQDRFNEKLFF.